Sequencing of this T cell receptor (beta chain) was carried out in a study of monozygotic twins with cystic fibrosis. Findings and caveats of the study: Median Simpson clonality of approximately 0.0088 suggested naive T cells predominated. Monozygotic CF twins shared more identical nucleotide clonotypes than unrelated patients.

This clone has a single count. Antigen unknown. Some clones are missing from TCRdb's copy, which holds only in-frame ones; the method was immunoSEQ multiplex PCR. The table has about 22,000 clones, over 95% seen once; the top ten hold roughly 0.15%. Sequencing used blood. The clonotype was recovered from a girl between 5 and 17 years old with cystic fibrosis.

The CDR3 coding sequence is TGTGCCAGCAGCGCTACGAACAGGGATCCCTATGGCTACACCTTC. Protein product: CASSATNRDPYGYTF. The rearrangement uses TRBV9 and TRBJ1-2; TRBD1 is a possible D gene (6 bases). The CDR3 extends over 15 amino acids. Looked up from germline, CDR1 is SGDLS and CDR2 is YYNGEE. With 3 bases removed from V and 4 bases from J, the gap between germline ends came to 16 bases.